This is a list of T cell receptor beta chains from one sample in a study of cytomegalovirus exposure and HLA in healthy donors. Clones were read by immunoSEQ multiplex PCR, and TCRdb kept only the in-frame ones, dropping some. The sample comprises 65,000 to 100,000 clones, about 76% of which are singletons, and roughly 15% rests with the top ten. Sequenced: PBMCs. The receptor source for this set is a woman aged 40 to 49 in good health and CMV-seropositive. Both conserved end residues are part of each CDR3. Fields, in order: J gene, clone size, D gene, V gene, CDR3 DNA, CDR3 protein. D genes are given only for firm matches. The listing skips clone size in some rows; elsewhere it reads once, few, many or a size class.

j_call: TRBJ2-3
clone_size: once
d_call: NA
v_call: TRBV11-2
cdr3_nt: TGTGCCAGCAGCTTACCTAGCGACACAGATACGCAGTATTTT
cdr3_aa: CASSLPSDTDTQYF

j_call: TRBJ2-1
clone_size: once
d_call: TRBD2
v_call: TRBV6-1
cdr3_nt: TGTGCCAGCAGTGGGGGGACTAGCTGGATCAATGAGCAGTTCTTC
cdr3_aa: CASSGGTSWINEQFF

j_call: TRBJ2-2
clone_size: NA
d_call: TRBD1
v_call: TRBV5-1
cdr3_nt: TGCGCCAGCAGTCGGCAGGGGGACCTGAACACCGGGGAGCTGTTTTTT
cdr3_aa: CASSRQGDLNTGELFF

j_call: TRBJ2-5
clone_size: once
d_call: TRBD1
v_call: TRBV7-9
cdr3_nt: TGTGCCAGCAGCTTAGCAGGGACAGAAGAGACCCAGTACTTC
cdr3_aa: CASSLAGTEETQYF

j_call: TRBJ2-5
clone_size: NA
d_call: TRBD2
v_call: TRBV6-5
cdr3_nt: TGTGCCAGCAGTTCCCGCCCGGGGGGGGTAGAGACCCAGTACTTC
cdr3_aa: CASSSRPGGVETQYF

j_call: TRBJ1-4
clone_size: NA
d_call: NA
v_call: TRBV19
cdr3_nt: TGTGCCAGTGGGGGGGGGCAGCTGAGGAAACTGTTTTTT
cdr3_aa: CASGGGQLRKLFF

j_call: TRBJ2-4
clone_size: NA
d_call: TRBD1
v_call: TRBV28
cdr3_nt: TGTGCCAGCAGCCCACATCCGGGACAGAACGTAAACATTCAGTACTTC
cdr3_aa: CASSPHPGQNVNIQYF

j_call: TRBJ2-3
clone_size: NA
d_call: NA
v_call: TRBV30
cdr3_nt: TGTGCCTGGAGTGTAAGTTGGGGCAGGGCAAGCACAGATACGCAGTATTTT
cdr3_aa: CAWSVSWGRASTDTQYF

j_call: TRBJ1-1
clone_size: NA
d_call: NA
v_call: TRBV18
cdr3_nt: TGTGCCAGCTCACCTCGGACAGAGAACACTGAAGCTTTCTTT
cdr3_aa: CASSPRTENTEAFF

j_call: TRBJ2-1
clone_size: NA
d_call: TRBD1
v_call: TRBV2
cdr3_nt: TGTGCCAGCAGTGATGGGGGACAGCTCGTGGGTGACAATGAGCAGTTCTTC
cdr3_aa: CASSDGGQLVGDNEQFF

j_call: TRBJ1-1
clone_size: NA
d_call: NA
v_call: TRBV5-1
cdr3_nt: TGCGCCAGCCGACAGGAATTGAACACTGAAGCTTTCTTT
cdr3_aa: CASRQELNTEAFF

j_call: TRBJ1-1
clone_size: NA
d_call: NA
v_call: TRBV6-5
cdr3_nt: TGTGCCAGCAGTTATCTCAGATCGAACACTGAAGCTTTCTTT
cdr3_aa: CASSYLRSNTEAFF

j_call: TRBJ2-1
clone_size: NA
d_call: NA
v_call: TRBV2
cdr3_nt: TGTGCCAGCAGTCACACCGACAATGAGCAGTTCTTC
cdr3_aa: CASSHTDNEQFF

j_call: TRBJ1-3
clone_size: NA
d_call: NA
v_call: TRBV7-6
cdr3_nt: TGTGCCAGCAGCTCCTCAGGACAGATCTCTGGAAACACCATATATTTT
cdr3_aa: CASSSSGQISGNTIYF

j_call: TRBJ1-5
clone_size: few
d_call: NA
v_call: TRBV9
cdr3_nt: TGTGCCAGCAGCGTCGGGTTGGGGCGTCAGCCCCAGCATTTT
cdr3_aa: CASSVGLGRQPQHF

j_call: TRBJ2-5
clone_size: NA
d_call: NA
v_call: TRBV7-9
cdr3_nt: TGTGCCAGCAGCTATCCAGGGGCCTCCCAGTACTTC
cdr3_aa: CASSYPGASQYF

j_call: TRBJ1-2
clone_size: once
d_call: TRBD1
v_call: TRBV27
cdr3_nt: TGTGCCAGCGCAACATACCAGGGGGATGGCTACACCTTC
cdr3_aa: CASATYQGDGYTF

j_call: TRBJ2-7
clone_size: NA
d_call: TRBD2
v_call: TRBV19
cdr3_nt: TGTGCCAGTAGTATTGCGGGAGGCCCCCCCTACGAGCAGTACTTC
cdr3_aa: CASSIAGGPPYEQYF

j_call: TRBJ2-7
clone_size: NA
d_call: TRBD2
v_call: TRBV28
cdr3_nt: TGTGCCAGCAGTTGGACTAGCGGAGACTACGAGCAGTACTTC
cdr3_aa: CASSWTSGDYEQYF

j_call: TRBJ2-1
clone_size: few
d_call: NA
v_call: TRBV5-8
cdr3_nt: TGTGCCAGCAGCTTGGAATTGGTTACCGGGAATGAGCAGTTCTTC
cdr3_aa: CASSLELVTGNEQFF

j_call: TRBJ2-7
clone_size: NA
d_call: NA
v_call: TRBV9
cdr3_nt: TGTGCCAGCAGCGTAGGCATTAGCTCCTACGAGCAGTACTTC
cdr3_aa: CASSVGISSYEQYF

j_call: TRBJ2-7
clone_size: NA
d_call: TRBD1
v_call: TRBV4-1
cdr3_nt: TGCGCCAGCAGCCCAACCGACAGGGCAGGGGAGCAGTACTTC
cdr3_aa: CASSPTDRAGEQYF

j_call: TRBJ2-2
clone_size: NA
d_call: TRBD1
v_call: TRBV15
cdr3_nt: TGTGCCACCTGCCGGACAGGGAACACCGGGGAGCTGTTTTTT
cdr3_aa: CATCRTGNTGELFF

j_call: TRBJ2-3
clone_size: NA
d_call: NA
v_call: TRBV7-3
cdr3_nt: TGTGCCAGCAGCTTAAGCAGTAACACAGATACGCAGTATTTT
cdr3_aa: CASSLSSNTDTQYF

j_call: TRBJ1-2
clone_size: NA
d_call: NA
v_call: TRBV11-3
cdr3_nt: TGTGCCAGCAGCTTAGCGGACAATGGCTACACCTTC
cdr3_aa: CASSLADNGYTF

j_call: TRBJ2-7
clone_size: NA
d_call: NA
v_call: TRBV27
cdr3_nt: TGTGCCAGCTACAGGTCCCAAGAGGAGCAGTACTTC
cdr3_aa: CASYRSQEEQYF

j_call: TRBJ1-1
clone_size: NA
d_call: NA
v_call: TRBV7-2
cdr3_nt: TGTGCCAGCAGCTTATTTGACCGGGGGTGGACCACTGAAGCTTTCTTT
cdr3_aa: CASSLFDRGWTTEAFF

j_call: TRBJ1-2
clone_size: NA
d_call: NA
v_call: TRBV10-2
cdr3_nt: TGCGCCAGCTCCCAATCCCGACAGAACTATGGCTACACCTTC
cdr3_aa: CASSQSRQNYGYTF

j_call: TRBJ1-1
clone_size: NA
d_call: TRBD1
v_call: TRBV15
cdr3_nt: TGTGCCACCAGCGGACGGGACAGCCCGAACACTGAAGCTTTCTTT
cdr3_aa: CATSGRDSPNTEAFF

j_call: TRBJ2-2
clone_size: NA
d_call: TRBD1
v_call: TRBV5-1
cdr3_nt: TGCGCCAGCAGCGTAGACAGGGCTGCCACCGGGGAGCTGTTTTTT
cdr3_aa: CASSVDRAATGELFF

j_call: TRBJ2-1
clone_size: NA
d_call: NA
v_call: TRBV9
cdr3_nt: TGTGCCAGCAGCGTAGACGGGGGCGGGAGTAAGGAGCAATTCTTC
cdr3_aa: CASSVDGGGSKEQFF

j_call: TRBJ2-1
clone_size: NA
d_call: TRBD2
v_call: TRBV6-1
cdr3_nt: TGTGCCAGCAGTGAAGCGCCTAGCGGGGGGTTCCCTAATGAGCAGTTCTTC
cdr3_aa: CASSEAPSGGFPNEQFF

j_call: TRBJ2-1
clone_size: NA
d_call: TRBD2
v_call: TRBV11-2
cdr3_nt: TGTGCCAGCAGCTTGATAGCGGGAGGGGTATATGGTGAGCAGTTCTTC
cdr3_aa: CASSLIAGGVYGEQFF

j_call: TRBJ1-4
clone_size: NA
d_call: TRBD1
v_call: TRBV10-1
cdr3_nt: TGCGCCAGCAGTGGGACAGGTGATGAAAAACTGTTTTTT
cdr3_aa: CASSGTGDEKLFF

j_call: TRBJ1-1
clone_size: few
d_call: NA
v_call: TRBV27
cdr3_nt: TGTGCCAGCAGTTTGGCCTCCCGCGGGGACACTGAAGCTTTCTTT
cdr3_aa: CASSLASRGDTEAFF

j_call: TRBJ2-3
clone_size: NA
d_call: NA
v_call: TRBV19
cdr3_nt: TGTGCCAGTAGTTCGTGGGGCCACACAGATACGCAGTATTTT
cdr3_aa: CASSSWGHTDTQYF

j_call: TRBJ2-1
clone_size: few
d_call: NA
v_call: TRBV30
cdr3_nt: TGTGCCTGGAGTGTAAAATTAGGGGGAGGGCCCGACAATGAGCAGTTCTTC
cdr3_aa: CAWSVKLGGGPDNEQFF